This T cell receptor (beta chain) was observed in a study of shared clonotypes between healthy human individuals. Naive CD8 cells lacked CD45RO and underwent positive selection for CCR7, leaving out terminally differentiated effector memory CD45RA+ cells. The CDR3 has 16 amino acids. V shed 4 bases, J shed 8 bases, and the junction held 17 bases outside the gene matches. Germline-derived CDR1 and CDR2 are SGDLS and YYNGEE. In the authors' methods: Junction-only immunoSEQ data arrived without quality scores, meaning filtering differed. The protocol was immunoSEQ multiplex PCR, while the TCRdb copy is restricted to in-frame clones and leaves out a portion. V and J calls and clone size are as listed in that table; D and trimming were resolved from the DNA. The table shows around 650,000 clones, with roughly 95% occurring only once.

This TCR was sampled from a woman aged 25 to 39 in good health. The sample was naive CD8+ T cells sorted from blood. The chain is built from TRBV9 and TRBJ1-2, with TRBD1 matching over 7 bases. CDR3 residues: CASSPPPGGPFWGYTF. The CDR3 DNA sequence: TGTGCCAGCAGCCCACCCCCAGGGGGGCCCTTCTGGGGCTACACCTTC.